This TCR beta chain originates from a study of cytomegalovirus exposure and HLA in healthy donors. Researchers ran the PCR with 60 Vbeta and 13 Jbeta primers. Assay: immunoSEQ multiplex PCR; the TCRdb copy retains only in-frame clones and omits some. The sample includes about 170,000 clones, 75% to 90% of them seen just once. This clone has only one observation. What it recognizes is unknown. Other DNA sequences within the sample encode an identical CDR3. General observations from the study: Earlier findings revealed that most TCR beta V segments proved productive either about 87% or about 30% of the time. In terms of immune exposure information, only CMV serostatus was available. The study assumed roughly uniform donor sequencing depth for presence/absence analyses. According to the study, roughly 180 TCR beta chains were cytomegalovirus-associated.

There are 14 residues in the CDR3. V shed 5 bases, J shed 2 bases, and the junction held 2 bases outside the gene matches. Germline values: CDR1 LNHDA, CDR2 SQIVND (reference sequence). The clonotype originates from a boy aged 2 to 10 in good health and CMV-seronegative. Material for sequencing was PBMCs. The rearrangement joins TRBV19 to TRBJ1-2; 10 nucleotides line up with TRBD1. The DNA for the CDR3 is TGTGCCAGTAGTCGGGACAGGGGAAACTATGGCTACACCTTC. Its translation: CASSRDRGNYGYTF.